One sample yielded the 26 T cell receptor beta chains listed below, sequenced in a study of T cells expressing NK-cell markers. TCRdb processed the 5' RACE reads again and assigns one entry to each CDR3 protein, with no DNA. This sample contains 140,000 or so distinct CDR3 sequences. The sample consisted of blood T cells: a sorted CD56 or NKG2C T cell subset, CD4+ or CD8+ T cells, or bulk PBMC T cells (not recorded which). These receptors originate from a man aged 18 to 35 in good health.

This chain links TRBV2 with TRBJ2-3; TCRdb designates TRBD2, a call that cannot be tested without DNA. The CDR3 is made up of 16 amino acids. Germline CDR1 is SNHLY and CDR2 is FYNNEI. The CDR3: CASSETGLAVTDTQYF.

The chain combines TRBV3-1 with TRBJ2-3; TCRdb returns TRBD2, unconfirmable since there is no DNA. The CDR3 is 16 amino acids. Germline V gene data show CDR1 as LGHDT and CDR2 as YNNKEL (reference sequence). The CDR3 reads CASSPGLAGYIDTQYF.

The chain couples TRBV10-3 to TRBJ2-7; no DNA is available, so the TRBD1 call from TCRdb remains unchecked. CDR1 is ENHRY and CDR2 is SYGVKD in the germline V gene. The CDR3 loop spans 15 amino acids. The CDR3 sequence is CAIREPGQGVYEQYF.

This chain's CDR3 is CASRPPRGTPYNEQFF. This chain connects TRBV28 to TRBJ2-1; the TCRdb call, TRBD1, lacks DNA for checking. The germline V gene encodes CDR1 MDHEN and CDR2 SYDVKM. This CDR3 is built from 16 residues.

The rearrangement links TRBV12-5 to TRBJ2-1; TCRdb's D call, TRBD1, is unchecked because there is no DNA. The germline CDR1 and CDR2 sequences are LGHNT and FRNRAP. The CDR3 loop spans 16 amino acids. The CDR3 loop reads CASGSHRGLSYNEQFF.

CDR3 loop: CSARDPLLAGEEQFF. V gene TRBV20-1 combines with J gene TRBJ2-1; the D gene TCRdb calls, TRBD2, cannot be checked with no DNA. Germline V lookup: CDR1 DFQATT, CDR2 SNEGSKA (reference sequence). CDR3 length: 15 residues.

The chain carries TRBV10-2 and TRBJ2-3; the TCRdb D gene call, TRBD2, has no DNA to confirm it. Germline V gives CDR1 WSHSY, CDR2 SAAADI. CDR3 length equals 14 residues. Here the CDR3 reads CASSLQRRTDTQYF.

The CDR3 loop reads CASSLEPGLGGNEQFF. The chain has TRBV11-2 and TRBJ2-1; absent DNA, TCRdb's TRBD2 call cannot be checked. Germline loops: CDR1 SGHAT, CDR2 FQNNGV. The CDR3 is 16 residues long.

The rearrangement uses TRBV27 and TRBJ2-3. CDR3 size: 16 residues. Per germline, CDR1 MNHEY and CDR2 SMNVEV (reference sequence). The CDR3 reads CASSPYGDGGTDTQYF.

The chain joins TRBV11-2 to TRBJ2-1. This CDR3 is built from 12 residues. From germline, CDR1 is SGHAT and CDR2 FQNNGV. CDR3 residues: CASSLDWVEQFF.

This chain connects TRBV3-1 to TRBJ2-3; TCRdb's D call, TRBD2, is unchecked because there is no DNA. In germline, CDR1 is LGHDT, CDR2 YNNKEL (reference sequence). This CDR3 region has 18 residues. CDR3 residues: CASSQVGTSGSSTDTQYF.

The genes are TRBV12-3 or TRBV12-4 and TRBJ2-5. CDR3 length: 12 amino acids. The chain's CDR3 is CASSKWEETQYF.

The V gene is TRBV19, the J gene TRBJ2-1; TCRdb lists TRBD2, though no DNA is available to test this call. The CDR3 is 13 amino acids. Germline V CDR1 and CDR2: LNHDA, SQIVND (reference sequence). The CDR3 reads CASSMGGPNEQFF. Filled out from reference TRBV19 and TRBJ2-1, the complete variable domain reads DGGITQSPKYLFRKEGQNVTLSCEQNLNHDAMYWYRQDPGQGLRLIYYSQIVNDFQKGDIAEGYSVSREKKESFPLTVTSAQKNPTAFYLCASSMGGPNEQFFGPGTRLTVL.

V gene TRBV7-9 combines with J gene TRBJ2-1; TCRdb indicates TRBD1, and absent DNA this call remains unverified. CDR1 SEHNR and CDR2 FQNEAQ come from the germline V gene (reference sequence). This CDR3 has 16 residues. The CDR3 loop reads CASTQVGGRADNEQFF.

The chain recombines TRBV27 with TRBJ2-6; TCRdb picks TRBD1, but there is no DNA to check that call. This CDR3 region has 19 residues. Per germline, CDR1 MNHEY and CDR2 SMNVEV (reference sequence). The CDR3: CASSLSTGSFPVGANVLTF.

This sequence joins TRBV28 and TRBJ1-1; TCRdb outputs TRBD1, but without DNA this stays unchecked. Germline-derived CDR1 and CDR2 are MDHEN and SYDVKM. This CDR3 spans 14 amino acids. The CDR3 protein is CASSLMGQGTEAFF.

This chain uses TRBV12-3 or TRBV12-4 with TRBJ2-3; absent DNA, TCRdb's TRBD1 call cannot be checked. This CDR3 is 15 amino acids long. CDR3 loop: CASRDRDTWTDTQYF.

J is TRBJ2-7 and V is TRBV6-2 or TRBV6-3; TCRdb's assignment of TRBD1 cannot be checked, as there is no DNA. The CDR3 runs to 14 residues. CDR1 and CDR2 from the germline V gene are MNHEY and SVGEGT. CDR3: CASSWGDKDYEQYF.

The rearrangement uses TRBV5-1 and TRBJ1-5; TCRdb selects TRBD1, and the lack of DNA leaves this call unchecked. CDR3 length equals 15 residues. CDR1 is SGHRS and CDR2 is YFSETQ in the germline V gene. The chain's CDR3 is CASSLGQGAEQPQHF.

The chain has TRBV15 and TRBJ2-3; TCRdb returns TRBD2, unconfirmable since there is no DNA. Germline CDR1 LNHNV, CDR2 YYDKDF (reference sequence). The CDR3 spans 15 residues. This CDR3 is CATSRQRELTDTQYF.

The J gene is TRBJ2-7, the V gene TRBV4-2; TCRdb calls TRBD2, which cannot be checked without DNA. The length of the CDR3 is 14 residues. Germline V gene lookup returns CDR1 LGHNA and CDR2 YNFKEQ. The CDR3 sequence is CASSHSGTSYEQYF.

CDR3 residues: CASTESPDTQYF. The chain combines TRBV6-6 with TRBJ2-3; absent DNA, TCRdb's TRBD2 call cannot be checked. Germline V lookup: CDR1 MNHNY, CDR2 SVGAGI (reference sequence). This CDR3 has 12 amino acids.

The genes are TRBV4-2 and TRBJ2-1; TCRdb indicates TRBD1, and absent DNA this call remains unverified. There are 15 residues in the CDR3. Germline assignment: CDR1 LGHNA and CDR2 YNFKEQ. CDR3 amino acids: CASSQERGQEAEQFF.

The V call is TRBV5-1, the J call TRBJ1-1; TCRdb's D call, TRBD1, is unchecked because there is no DNA. Germline V gene lookup returns CDR1 SGHRS and CDR2 YFSETQ. The CDR3 spans 14 residues. CDR3 amino acids: CASRSGGGGTEAFF.

The V call is TRBV20-1, the J call TRBJ2-7; TCRdb gives TRBD1 as the D gene, but with no DNA this cannot be confirmed. The CDR3 has 13 residues. In germline, CDR1 is DFQATT, CDR2 SNEGSKA (reference sequence). CDR3 protein: CSAMKGLSYEQYF.

V and J are TRBV30 and TRBJ1-3. Germline assignment: CDR1 GTSNPN and CDR2 SVGIG (reference sequence). The CDR3 consists of 13 residues. CDR3 protein: CACSGDSGNTIYF.